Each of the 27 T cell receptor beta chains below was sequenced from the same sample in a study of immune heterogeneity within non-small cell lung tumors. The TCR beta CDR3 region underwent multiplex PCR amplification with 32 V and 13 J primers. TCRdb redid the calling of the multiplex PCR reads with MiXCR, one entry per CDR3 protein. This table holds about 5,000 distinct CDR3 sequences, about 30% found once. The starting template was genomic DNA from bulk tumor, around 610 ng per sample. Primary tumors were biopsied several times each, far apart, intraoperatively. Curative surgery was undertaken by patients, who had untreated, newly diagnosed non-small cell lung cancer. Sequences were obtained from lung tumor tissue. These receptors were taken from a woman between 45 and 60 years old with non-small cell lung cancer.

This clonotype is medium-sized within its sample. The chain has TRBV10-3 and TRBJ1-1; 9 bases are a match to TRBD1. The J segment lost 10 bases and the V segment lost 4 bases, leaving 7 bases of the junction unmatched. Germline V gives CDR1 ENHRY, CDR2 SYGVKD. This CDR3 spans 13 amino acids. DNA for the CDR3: TGTGCCATCAGTGCCCCTACAGGGGGCGTAGCTTTCTTT. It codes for CAISAPTGGVAFF.

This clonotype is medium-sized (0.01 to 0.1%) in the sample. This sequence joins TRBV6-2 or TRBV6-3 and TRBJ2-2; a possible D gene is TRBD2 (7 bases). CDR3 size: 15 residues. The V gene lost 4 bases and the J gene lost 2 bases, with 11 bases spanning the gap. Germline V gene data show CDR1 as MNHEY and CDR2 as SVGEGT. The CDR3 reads CASSWGGLNTGELFF. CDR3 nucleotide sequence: TGTGCCAGCAGTTGGGGGGGGCTCAACACCGGGGAGCTGTTTTTT.

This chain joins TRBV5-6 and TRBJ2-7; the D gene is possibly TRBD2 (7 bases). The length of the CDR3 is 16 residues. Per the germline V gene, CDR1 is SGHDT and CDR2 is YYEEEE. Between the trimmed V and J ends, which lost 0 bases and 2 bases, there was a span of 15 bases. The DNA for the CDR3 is TGTGCCAGCAGCTTGGGTCCAGGCGGGGGCCCCTACGAGCAGTACTTC. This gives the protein CASSLGPGGGPYEQYF.

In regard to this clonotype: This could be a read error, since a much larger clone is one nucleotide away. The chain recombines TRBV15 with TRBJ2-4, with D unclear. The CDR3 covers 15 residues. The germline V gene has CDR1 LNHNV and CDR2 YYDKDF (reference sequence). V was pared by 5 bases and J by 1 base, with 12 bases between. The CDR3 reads CATSGTERAKNIQYF. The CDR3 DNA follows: TGTGCCACCAGCGGAACAGAAAGGGCCAAAAACATTCAGTACTTC.

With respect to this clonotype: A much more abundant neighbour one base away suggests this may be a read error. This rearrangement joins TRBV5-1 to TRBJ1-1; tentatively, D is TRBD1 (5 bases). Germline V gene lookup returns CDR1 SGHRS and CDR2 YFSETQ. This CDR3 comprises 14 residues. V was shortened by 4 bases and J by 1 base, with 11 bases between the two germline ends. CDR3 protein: CASSTSTENTEAFF. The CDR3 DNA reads TGCGCCAGCAGCACCTCGACAGAGAACACTGAAGCTTTCTTT.

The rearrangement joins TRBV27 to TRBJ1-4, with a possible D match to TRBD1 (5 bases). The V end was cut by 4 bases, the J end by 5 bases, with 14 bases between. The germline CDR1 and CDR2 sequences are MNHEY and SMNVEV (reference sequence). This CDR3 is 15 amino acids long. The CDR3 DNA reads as TGTGCCAGCAGTTCGGTGGGGGGGGAGAATGAAAAACTGTTTTTT. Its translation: CASSSVGGENEKLFF. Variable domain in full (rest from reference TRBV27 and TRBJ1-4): EAQVTQNPRYLITVTGKKLTVTCSQNMNHEYMSWYRQDPGLGLRQIYYSMNVEVTDKGDVPEGYKVSRKEKRNFPLILESPSPNQTSLYFCASSSVGGENEKLFFGSGTQLSVL.

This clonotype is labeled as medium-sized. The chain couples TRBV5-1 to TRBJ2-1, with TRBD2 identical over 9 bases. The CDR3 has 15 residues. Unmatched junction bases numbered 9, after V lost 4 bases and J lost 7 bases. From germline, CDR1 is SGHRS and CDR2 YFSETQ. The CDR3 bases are TGCGCCAGCAGCAGAGCAGCGGGGGGAGGTAATGAGCAGTTCTTC. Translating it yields CASSRAAGGGNEQFF.

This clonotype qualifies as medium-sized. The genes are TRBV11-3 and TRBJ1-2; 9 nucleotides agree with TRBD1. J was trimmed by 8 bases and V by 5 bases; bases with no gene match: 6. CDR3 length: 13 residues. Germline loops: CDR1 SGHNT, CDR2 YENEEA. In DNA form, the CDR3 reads TGTGCCAGCAGCCCGGACAGGGGAACGGGCTACACCTTC. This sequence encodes CASSPDRGTGYTF. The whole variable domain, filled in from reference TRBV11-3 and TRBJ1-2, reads EAGVVQSPRYKIIEKKQPVAFWCNPISGHNTLYWYLQNLGQGPELLIRYENEEAVDDSQLPKDRFSAERLKGVDSTLKIQPAELGDSAVYLCASSPDRGTGYTFGSGTRLTVV.

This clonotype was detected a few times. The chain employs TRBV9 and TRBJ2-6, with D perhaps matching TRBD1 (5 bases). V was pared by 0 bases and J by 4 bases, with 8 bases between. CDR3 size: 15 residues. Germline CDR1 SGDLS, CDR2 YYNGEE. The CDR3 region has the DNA TGTGCCAGCAGCGTAGAGGGGAAGGGGGCCAACGTCCTGACTTTC. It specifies CASSVEGKGANVLTF.

CDR3 nucleotide sequence: TGTGCCAGCACCCTGGGACGGTTTGGGTCCTACGAGCAGTACTTC. Amino acid sequence: CASTLGRFGSYEQYF. This chain links TRBV28 with TRBJ2-7; D might be TRBD1 or TRBD2, each matching 5 bases. Germline CDR1 MDHEN, CDR2 SYDVKM. The CDR3 spans 15 residues. V lost 7 bases, J lost 1 base, and 17 bases lay in between.

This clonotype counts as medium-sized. CDR3 amino acids: CASSLRGALQPQHF. DNA for the CDR3: TGTGCCAGCAGTTTACGGGGGGCACTTCAGCCCCAGCATTTT. The chain employs TRBV6-5 and TRBJ1-5; TRBD1 is a possible D gene (6 bases). The germline V gene encodes CDR1 MNHEY and CDR2 SVGAGI. The CDR3 contains 14 residues. V lost 4 bases to trimming and J lost 6 bases, with 13 bases between them.

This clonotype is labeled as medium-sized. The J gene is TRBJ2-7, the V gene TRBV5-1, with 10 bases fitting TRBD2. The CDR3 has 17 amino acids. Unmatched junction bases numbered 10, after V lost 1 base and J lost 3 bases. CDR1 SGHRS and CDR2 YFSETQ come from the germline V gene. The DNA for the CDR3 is TGCGCCAGCAGCTTGTGGTCCAGCGGGAGGGCTATCTACGAGCAGTACTTC. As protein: CASSLWSSGRAIYEQYF. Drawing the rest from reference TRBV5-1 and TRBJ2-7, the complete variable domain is KAGVTQTPRYLIKTRGQQVTLSCSPISGHRSVSWYQQTPGQGLQFLFEYFSETQRNKGNFPGRFSGRQFSNSRSEMNVSTLELGDSALYLCASSLWSSGRAIYEQYFGPGTRLTVT.

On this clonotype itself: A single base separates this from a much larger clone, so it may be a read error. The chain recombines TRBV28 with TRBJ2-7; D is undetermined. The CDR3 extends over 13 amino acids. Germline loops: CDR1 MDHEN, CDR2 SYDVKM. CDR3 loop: CAGSKYTEYEQYF. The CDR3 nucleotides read TGTGCCGGCAGCAAATATACTGAGTACGAGCAGTACTTC. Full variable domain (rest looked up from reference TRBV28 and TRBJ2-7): DVKVTQSSRYLVKRTGEKVFLECVQDMDHENMFWYRQDPGLGLRLIYFSYDVKMKEKGDIPEGYSVSREKKERFSLILESASTNQTSMYLCAGSKYTEYEQYFGPGTRLTVT.

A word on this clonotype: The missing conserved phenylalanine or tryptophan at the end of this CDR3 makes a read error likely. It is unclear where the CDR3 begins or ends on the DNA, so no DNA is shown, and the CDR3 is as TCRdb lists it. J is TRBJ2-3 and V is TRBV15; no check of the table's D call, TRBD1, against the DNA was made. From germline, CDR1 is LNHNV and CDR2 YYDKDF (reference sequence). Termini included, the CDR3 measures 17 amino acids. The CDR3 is CATSRVYGQGFEQYFGP.

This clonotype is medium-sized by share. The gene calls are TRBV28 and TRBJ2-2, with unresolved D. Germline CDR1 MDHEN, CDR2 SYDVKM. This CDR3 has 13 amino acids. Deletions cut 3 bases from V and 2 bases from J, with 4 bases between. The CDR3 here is CASSLTNTGELFF. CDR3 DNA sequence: TGTGCCAGCAGTTTGACAAACACCGGGGAGCTGTTTTTT.

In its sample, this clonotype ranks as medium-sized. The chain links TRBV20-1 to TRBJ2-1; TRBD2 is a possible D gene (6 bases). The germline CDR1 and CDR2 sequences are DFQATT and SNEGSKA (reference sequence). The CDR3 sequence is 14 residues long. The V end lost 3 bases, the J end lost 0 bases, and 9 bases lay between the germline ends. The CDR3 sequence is CSASGRNSYNEQFF. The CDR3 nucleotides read TGCAGTGCTAGCGGGAGAAACTCCTACAATGAGCAGTTCTTC.

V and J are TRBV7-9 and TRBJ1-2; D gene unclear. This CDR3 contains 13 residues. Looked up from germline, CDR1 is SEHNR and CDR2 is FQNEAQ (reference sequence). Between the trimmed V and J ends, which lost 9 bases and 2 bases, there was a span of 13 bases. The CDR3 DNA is TGTGCCAGAAGCCCGACACAAAACTATGGCTACACCTTC. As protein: CARSPTQNYGYTF.

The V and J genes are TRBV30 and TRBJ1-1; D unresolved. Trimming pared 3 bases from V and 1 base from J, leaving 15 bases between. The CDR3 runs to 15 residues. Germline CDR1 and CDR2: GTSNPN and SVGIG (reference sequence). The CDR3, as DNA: TGTGCCTGGAGCGGGGTAGGGTGGGGGAACACTGAAGCTTTCTTT. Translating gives CAWSGVGWGNTEAFF.

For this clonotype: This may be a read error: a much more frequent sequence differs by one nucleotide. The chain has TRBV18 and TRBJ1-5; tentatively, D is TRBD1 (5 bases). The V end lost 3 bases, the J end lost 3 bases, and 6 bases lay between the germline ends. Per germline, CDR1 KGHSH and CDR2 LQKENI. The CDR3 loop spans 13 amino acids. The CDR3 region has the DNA TGTGCCAGCTCACCGGGGGTCAATCAGCCCCAGCATTTT. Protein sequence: CASSPGVNQPQHF.

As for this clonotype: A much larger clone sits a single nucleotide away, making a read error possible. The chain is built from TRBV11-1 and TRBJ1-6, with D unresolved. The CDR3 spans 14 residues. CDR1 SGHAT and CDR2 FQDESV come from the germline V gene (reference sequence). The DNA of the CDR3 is TGTGCCAGCAGCTTAGCGTTGCCAGATTCACCCCTCTACTTT. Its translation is CASSLALPDSPLYF. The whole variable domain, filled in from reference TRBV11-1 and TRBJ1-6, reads EAEVAQSPRYKITEKSQAVAFWCDPISGHATLYWYRQILGQGPELLVQFQDESVVDDSQLPKDRFSAERLKGVDSTLKIQPAELGDSAMYLCASSLALPDSPLYFGNGTRLTVT.

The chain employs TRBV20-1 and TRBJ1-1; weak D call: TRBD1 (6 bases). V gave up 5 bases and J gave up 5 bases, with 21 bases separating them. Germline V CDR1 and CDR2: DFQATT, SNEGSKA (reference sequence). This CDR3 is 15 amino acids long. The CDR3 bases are TGCAGTGCTGGGGGGCGGGACTCGATGGGGACTGAAGCTTTCTTT. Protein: CSAGGRDSMGTEAFF.

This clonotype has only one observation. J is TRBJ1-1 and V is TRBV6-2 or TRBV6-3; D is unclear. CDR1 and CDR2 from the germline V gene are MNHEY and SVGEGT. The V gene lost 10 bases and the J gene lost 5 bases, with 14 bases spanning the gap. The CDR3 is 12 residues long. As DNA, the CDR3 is TGTGCCACAGAGGCTGGAGTAACTGAAGCTTTCTTT. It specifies CATEAGVTEAFF.

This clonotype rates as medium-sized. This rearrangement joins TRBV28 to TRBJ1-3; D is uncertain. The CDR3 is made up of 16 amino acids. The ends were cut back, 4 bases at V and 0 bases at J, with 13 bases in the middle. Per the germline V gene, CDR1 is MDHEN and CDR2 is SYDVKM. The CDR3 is CASSYGDGVSGNTIYF. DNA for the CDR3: TGTGCCAGCAGTTATGGAGACGGTGTCTCTGGAAACACCATATATTTT.

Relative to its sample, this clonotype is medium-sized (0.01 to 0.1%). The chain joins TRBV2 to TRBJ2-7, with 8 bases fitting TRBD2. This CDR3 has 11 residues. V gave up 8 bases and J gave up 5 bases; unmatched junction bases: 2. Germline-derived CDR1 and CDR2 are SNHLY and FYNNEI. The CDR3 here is CASRGGDEQYF. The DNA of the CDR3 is TGTGCCAGCCGGGGGGGTGACGAGCAGTACTTC.

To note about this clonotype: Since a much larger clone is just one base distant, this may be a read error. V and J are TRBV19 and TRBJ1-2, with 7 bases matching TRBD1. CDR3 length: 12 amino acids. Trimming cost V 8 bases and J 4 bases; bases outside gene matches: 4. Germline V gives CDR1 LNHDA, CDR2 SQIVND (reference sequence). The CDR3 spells CASRQGIYGYTF. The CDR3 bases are TGTGCCAGTCGACAGGGCATCTATGGCTACACCTTC.

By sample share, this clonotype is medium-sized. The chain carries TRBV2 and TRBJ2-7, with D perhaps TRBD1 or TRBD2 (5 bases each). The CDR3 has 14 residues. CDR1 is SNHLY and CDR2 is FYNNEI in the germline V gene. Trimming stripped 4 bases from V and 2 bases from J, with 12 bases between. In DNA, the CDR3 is TGTGCCAGCAGTGGGGGACGAAAAACCTACGAGCAGTACTTC. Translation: CASSGGRKTYEQYF.

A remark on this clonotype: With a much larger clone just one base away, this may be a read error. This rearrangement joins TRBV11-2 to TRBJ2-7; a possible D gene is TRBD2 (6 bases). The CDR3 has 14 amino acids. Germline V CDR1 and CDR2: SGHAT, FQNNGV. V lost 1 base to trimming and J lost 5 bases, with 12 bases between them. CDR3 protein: CASSLVISGDEQYF. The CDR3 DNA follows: TGTGCCAGCAGCTTAGTGATTTCGGGGGACGAGCAGTACTTC.